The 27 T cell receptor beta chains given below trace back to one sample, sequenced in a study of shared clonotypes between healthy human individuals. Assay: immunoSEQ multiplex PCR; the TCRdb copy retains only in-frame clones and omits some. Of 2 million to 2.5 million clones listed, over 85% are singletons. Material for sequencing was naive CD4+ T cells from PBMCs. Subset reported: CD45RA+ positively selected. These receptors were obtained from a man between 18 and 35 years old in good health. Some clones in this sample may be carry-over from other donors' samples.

For the CDR3, the DNA is TGCAGCGTTGGGTCTAGCGGGGCTTACAATGAGCAGTTCTTC. Encoded protein: CSVGSSGAYNEQFF. The V call is TRBV29-1, the J call TRBJ2-1; 9 bases map to TRBD2. V trimming: 4 bases; J trimming: 4 bases; junction bases outside the gene matches: 5. The CDR3 runs 14 residues. CDR1 is SQVTM, CDR2 ANQGSEA, per germline.

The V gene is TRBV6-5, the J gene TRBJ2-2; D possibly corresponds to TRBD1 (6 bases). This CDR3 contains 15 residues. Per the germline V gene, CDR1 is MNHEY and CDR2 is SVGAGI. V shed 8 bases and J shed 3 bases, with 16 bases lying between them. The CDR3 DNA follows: TGTGCCAGCCAGAGGGGGTTGGGCTACACCGGGGAGCTGTTTTTT. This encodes CASQRGLGYTGELFF.

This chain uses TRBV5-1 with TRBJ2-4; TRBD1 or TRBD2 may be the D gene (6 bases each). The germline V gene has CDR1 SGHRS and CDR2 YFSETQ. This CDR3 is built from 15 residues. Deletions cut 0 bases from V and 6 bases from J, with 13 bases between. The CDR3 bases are TGCGCCAGCAGCTTGGTTCCCGGGGGCGCAAACATTCAGTACTTC. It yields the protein CASSLVPGGANIQYF. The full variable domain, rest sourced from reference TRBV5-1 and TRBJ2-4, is KAGVTQTPRYLIKTRGQQVTLSCSPISGHRSVSWYQQTPGQGLQFLFEYFSETQRNKGNFPGRFSGRQFSNSRSEMNVSTLELGDSALYLCASSLVPGGANIQYFGAGTRLSVL.

CDR3 sequence: CSVAPALNYEQYF. The CDR3 DNA reads TGCAGCGTTGCCCCGGCGCTAAACTACGAGCAGTACTTC. This chain links TRBV29-1 with TRBJ2-7; unclear D gene. The germline CDR1 and CDR2 sequences are SQVTM and ANQGSEA. The CDR3 loop spans 13 amino acids. V lost 4 bases and J lost 3, with 13 bases in between.

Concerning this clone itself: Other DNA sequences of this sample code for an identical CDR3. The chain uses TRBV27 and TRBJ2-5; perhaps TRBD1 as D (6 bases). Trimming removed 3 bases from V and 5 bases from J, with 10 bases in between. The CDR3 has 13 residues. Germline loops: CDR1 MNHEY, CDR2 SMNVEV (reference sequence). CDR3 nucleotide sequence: TGTGCCAGCAGTTTGCAGGGGCGGGAGACCCAGTACTTC. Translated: CASSLQGRETQYF.

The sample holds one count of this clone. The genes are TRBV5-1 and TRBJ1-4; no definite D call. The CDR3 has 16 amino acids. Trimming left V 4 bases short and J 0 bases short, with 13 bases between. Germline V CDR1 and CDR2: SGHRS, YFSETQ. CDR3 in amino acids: CASSPPNSATNEKLFF. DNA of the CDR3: TGCGCCAGCAGCCCGCCCAACAGTGCAACTAATGAAAAACTGTTTTTT.

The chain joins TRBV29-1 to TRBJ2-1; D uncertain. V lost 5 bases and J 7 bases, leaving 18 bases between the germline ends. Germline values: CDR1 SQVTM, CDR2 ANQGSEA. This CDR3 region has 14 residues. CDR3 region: CSVRWVWGRNEQFF. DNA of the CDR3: TGCAGCGTTCGATGGGTATGGGGTAGGAATGAGCAGTTCTTC.

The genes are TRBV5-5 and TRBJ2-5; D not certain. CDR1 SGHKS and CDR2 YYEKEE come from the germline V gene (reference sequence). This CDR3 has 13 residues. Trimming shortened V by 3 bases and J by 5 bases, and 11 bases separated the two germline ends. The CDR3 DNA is TGTGCCAGCAGCTCGACCGTCAGGGAGACCCAGTACTTC. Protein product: CASSSTVRETQYF.

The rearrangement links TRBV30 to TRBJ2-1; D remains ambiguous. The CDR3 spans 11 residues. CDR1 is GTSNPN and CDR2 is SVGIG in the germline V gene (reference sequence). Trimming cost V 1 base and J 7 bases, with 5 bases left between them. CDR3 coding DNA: TGTGCCTGGAGTGCCTTTAATGAGCAGTTCTTC. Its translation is CAWSAFNEQFF.

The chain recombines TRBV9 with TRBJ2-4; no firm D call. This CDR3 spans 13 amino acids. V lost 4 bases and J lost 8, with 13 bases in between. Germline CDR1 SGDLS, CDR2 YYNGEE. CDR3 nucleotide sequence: TGTGCCAGCAGCCGCACCCCGTTTGACATTCAGTACTTC. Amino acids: CASSRTPFDIQYF.

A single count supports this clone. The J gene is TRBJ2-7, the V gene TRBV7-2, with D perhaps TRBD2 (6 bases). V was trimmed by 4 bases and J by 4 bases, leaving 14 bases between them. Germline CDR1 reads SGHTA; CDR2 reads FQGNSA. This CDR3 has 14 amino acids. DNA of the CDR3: TGTGCCAGCAGCTCGTCGGAGGGAGGATACGAGCAGTACTTC. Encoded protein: CASSSSEGGYEQYF. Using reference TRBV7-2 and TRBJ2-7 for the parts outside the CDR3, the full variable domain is GAGVSQSPSNKVTEKGKDVELRCDPISGHTALYWYRQSLGQGLEFLIYFQGNSAPDKSGLPSDRFSAERTGGSVSTLTIQRTQQEDSAVYLCASSSSEGGYEQYFGPGTRLTVT.

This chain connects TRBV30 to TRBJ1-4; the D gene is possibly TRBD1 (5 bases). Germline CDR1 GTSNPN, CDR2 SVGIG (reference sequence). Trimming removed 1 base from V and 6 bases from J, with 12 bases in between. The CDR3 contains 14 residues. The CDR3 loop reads CAWSAMGGDEKLFF. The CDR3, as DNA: TGTGCCTGGAGTGCAATGGGGGGGGATGAAAAACTGTTTTTT.

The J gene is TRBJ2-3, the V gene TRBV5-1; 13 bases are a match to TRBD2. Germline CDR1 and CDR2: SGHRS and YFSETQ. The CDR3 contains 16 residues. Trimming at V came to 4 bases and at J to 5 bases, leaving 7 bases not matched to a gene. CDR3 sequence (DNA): TGCGCCAGCAGCCTAGGACTAGCGGGAGAATTAGATACGCAGTATTTT. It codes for CASSLGLAGELDTQYF.

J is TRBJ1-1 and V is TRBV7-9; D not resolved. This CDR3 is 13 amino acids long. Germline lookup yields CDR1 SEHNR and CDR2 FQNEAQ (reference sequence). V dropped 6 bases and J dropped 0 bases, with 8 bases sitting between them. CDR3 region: CASSRSMNTEAFF. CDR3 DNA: TGTGCCAGCAGTCGCTCGATGAACACTGAAGCTTTCTTT.

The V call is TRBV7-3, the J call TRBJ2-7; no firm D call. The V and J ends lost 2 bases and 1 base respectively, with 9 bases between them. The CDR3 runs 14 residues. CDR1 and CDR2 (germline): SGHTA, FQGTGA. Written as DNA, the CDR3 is TGTGCCAGCAGCTTAGTTGCAGCTTCCTACGAGCAGTACTTC. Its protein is CASSLVAASYEQYF. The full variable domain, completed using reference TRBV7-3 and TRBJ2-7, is GAGVSQTPSNKVTEKGKYVELRCDPISGHTALYWYRQSLGQGPEFLIYFQGTGAADDSGLPNDRFFAVRPEGSVSTLKIQRTERGDSAVYLCASSLVAASYEQYFGPGTRLTVT.

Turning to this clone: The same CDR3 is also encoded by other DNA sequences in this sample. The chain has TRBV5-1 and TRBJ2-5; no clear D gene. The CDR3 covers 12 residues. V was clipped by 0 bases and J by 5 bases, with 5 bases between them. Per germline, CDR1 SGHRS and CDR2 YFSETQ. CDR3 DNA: TGCGCCAGCAGCTTGGATGGTGAGACCCAGTACTTC. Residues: CASSLDGETQYF. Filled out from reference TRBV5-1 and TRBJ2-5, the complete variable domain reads KAGVTQTPRYLIKTRGQQVTLSCSPISGHRSVSWYQQTPGQGLQFLFEYFSETQRNKGNFPGRFSGRQFSNSRSEMNVSTLELGDSALYLCASSLDGETQYFGPGTRLLVL.

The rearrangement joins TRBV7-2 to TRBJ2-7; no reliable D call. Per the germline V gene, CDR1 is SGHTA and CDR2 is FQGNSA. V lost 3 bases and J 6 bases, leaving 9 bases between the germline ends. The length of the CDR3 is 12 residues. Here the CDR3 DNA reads TGTGCCAGCAGCTTTAACATGGTCGAGCAGTACTTC. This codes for CASSFNMVEQYF.

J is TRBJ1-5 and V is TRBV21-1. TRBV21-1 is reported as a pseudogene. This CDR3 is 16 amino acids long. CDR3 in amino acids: CASSKASRFSNQPQHF. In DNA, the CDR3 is TGTGCCAGCAGCAAAGCGAGCAGATTTAGCAATCAGCCCCAGCATTTT.

In nucleotides, the CDR3 is TGTGCCAGCAGTTACCGGGGGGAGAGGGAAAAACTGTTTTTT. Translated: CASSYRGEREKLFF. The genes are TRBV6-6 and TRBJ1-4; possible D gene TRBD1, 5 bases. CDR1 MNHNY and CDR2 SVGAGI come from the germline V gene (reference sequence). Trimming took 2 bases from V and 8 from J, leaving 12 bases between them. The CDR3 contains 14 residues.

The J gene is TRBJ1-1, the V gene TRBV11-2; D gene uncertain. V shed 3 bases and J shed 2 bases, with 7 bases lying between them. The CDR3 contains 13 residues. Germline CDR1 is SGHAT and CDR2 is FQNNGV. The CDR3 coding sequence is TGTGCCAGCAGCTTTATACTTAACACTGAAGCTTTCTTT. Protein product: CASSFILNTEAFF.

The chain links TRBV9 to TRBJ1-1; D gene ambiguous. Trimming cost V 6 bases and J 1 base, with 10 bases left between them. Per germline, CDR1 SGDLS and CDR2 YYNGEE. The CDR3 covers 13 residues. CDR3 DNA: TGTGCCAGCAACCCGGACGGGAACACTGAAGCTTTCTTT. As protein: CASNPDGNTEAFF.

CDR3 sequence (DNA): TGTGCCAGCAGCTTAGGCGCTAGCGGGAACATAGATACGCAGTATTTT. Its protein is CASSLGASGNIDTQYF. The chain is built from TRBV11-2 and TRBJ2-3; 9 bases align to TRBD2. The CDR3 has 16 amino acids. CDR1 and CDR2 from the germline V gene are SGHAT and FQNNGV. The junction had 7 bases not matched to a gene; V was cut back by 1 base and J by 5 bases.

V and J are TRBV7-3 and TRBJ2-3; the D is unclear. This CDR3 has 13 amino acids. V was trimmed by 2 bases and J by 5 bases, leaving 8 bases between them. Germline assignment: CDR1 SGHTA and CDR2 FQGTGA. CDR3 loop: CASSLSPRDTQYF. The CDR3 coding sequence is TGTGCCAGCAGCTTATCCCCGCGAGATACGCAGTATTTT.

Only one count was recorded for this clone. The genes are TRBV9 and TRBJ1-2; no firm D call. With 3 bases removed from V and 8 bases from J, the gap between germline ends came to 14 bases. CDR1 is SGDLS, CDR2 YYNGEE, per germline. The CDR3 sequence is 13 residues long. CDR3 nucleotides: TGTGCCAGCAGCGGCCCCCCGTCCGGGGGCTACACCTTC. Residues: CASSGPPSGGYTF. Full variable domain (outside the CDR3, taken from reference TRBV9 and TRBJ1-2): DSGVTQTPKHLITATGQRVTLRCSPRSGDLSVYWYQQSLDQGLQFLIQYYNGEERAKGNILERFSAQQFPDLHSELNLSSLELGDSALYFCASSGPPSGGYTFGSGTRLTVV.

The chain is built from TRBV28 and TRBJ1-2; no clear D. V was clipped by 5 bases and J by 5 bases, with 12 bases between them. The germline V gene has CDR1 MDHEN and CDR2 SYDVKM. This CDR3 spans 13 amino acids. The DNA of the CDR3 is TGTGCCAGCAGTCCACCCGACGGTTATGGCTACACCTTC. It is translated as CASSPPDGYGYTF.

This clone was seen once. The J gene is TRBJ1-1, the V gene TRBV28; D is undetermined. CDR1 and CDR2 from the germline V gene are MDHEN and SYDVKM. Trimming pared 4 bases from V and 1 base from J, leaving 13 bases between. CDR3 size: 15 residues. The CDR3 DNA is TGTGCCAGCAGTTCGACGAGCAGGCCGAACACTGAAGCTTTCTTT. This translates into CASSSTSRPNTEAFF.

CDR3 region: CSVAENYGYTF. The CDR3 DNA is TGCAGCGTTGCAGAAAACTATGGCTACACCTTC. The rearrangement joins TRBV29-1 to TRBJ1-2; no firm D call. Germline V gene data show CDR1 as SQVTM and CDR2 as ANQGSEA. V shed 4 bases and J shed 2 bases, with 5 bases lying between them. This CDR3 region has 11 residues.